Following are 3 T cell receptor beta chains from one sample sequenced in a study of Graves' ophthalmopathy and Graves' hyperthyroidism. From RNA, the CDR3 regions of TCR beta chains were amplified and sequenced. First-round RT-PCR with HTBI primers preceded a second-round multiplex PCR. TCRdb passed the multiplex PCR reads through MiXCR, listing each CDR3 protein once. The sample records 220,000 or so distinct CDR3 sequences, around a fifth being singletons. Sequencing was carried out using peripheral blood. The receptors derive from a woman aged 50 to 60 with Graves' ophthalmopathy.

Points on this clonotype: This clone may be a read error of a much larger clone one base away. The chain has TRBV11-1 and TRBJ1-1; D ambiguous. Germline lookup yields CDR1 SGHAT and CDR2 FQDESV (reference sequence). Trimming removed 2 bases at V and 6 bases at J, with 7 bases between. This CDR3 region has 12 residues. CDR3 sequence: CASSLRESEAFF. The CDR3 nucleotides read TGTGCCAGCAGCTTAAGGGAATCTGAAGCTTTCTTT. The full variable domain, rest sourced from reference TRBV11-1 and TRBJ1-1, is EAEVAQSPRYKITEKSQAVAFWCDPISGHATLYWYRQILGQGPELLVQFQDESVVDDSQLPKDRFSAERLKGVDSTLKIQPAELGDSAMYLCASSLRESEAFFGQGTRLTVV.

This rearrangement joins TRBV18 to TRBJ2-7; 7 positions match TRBD1. Trimming took 4 bases from V and 6 from J; bases not matched to a gene: 6. Germline V CDR1 and CDR2: KGHSH, LQKENI. The CDR3 extends over 13 amino acids. CDR3 loop: CASSRDRVTEQYF. CDR3 sequence (DNA): TGTGCCAGCTCACGTGACAGGGTAACCGAGCAGTACTTC.

This clonotype was recorded many times. This chain joins TRBV27 and TRBJ1-1; 9 bases are a match to TRBD1. The CDR3 sequence is 15 residues long. The V segment lost 6 bases and the J segment 5 bases; nucleotides outside the gene matches: 10. CDR1 and CDR2 from the germline V gene are MNHEY and SMNVEV (reference sequence). The CDR3 reads CASSPLGQGRTEAFF. CDR3 nucleotide sequence: TGTGCCAGCAGCCCCTTGGGACAGGGACGAACTGAAGCTTTCTTT.